The table lists the clone carrying this T cell receptor (beta chain) with a count of one. Its antigen is not identified. V was pared by 4 bases and J by 0 bases, with 5 bases of the junction left unmatched. Germline CDR1 reads GTSNPN; CDR2 reads SVGIG (reference sequence). This CDR3 has 14 residues. The data were taken from a study of shared clonotypes between healthy human individuals. Some clones are missing from TCRdb's copy, which holds only in-frame ones; the method was immunoSEQ multiplex PCR. The sample has a few million clones; around 93% are singletons. Terminally differentiated effector memory CD45RA+ cells were excluded by CCR7 positive selection of CD45RO-negative cells. General study findings and limits: What limited the represented genetic and exposure-history diversity was the small number of donors.

Material: naive CD8+ T cells from PBMCs. This receptor was taken from a man between 18 and 29 years old in good health. Some clones in this sample may be carry-over from other donors' samples. The chain recombines TRBV30 with TRBJ2-5, with 7 positions matching TRBD2. CDR3 in DNA: TGTGCCTGGACTAGCGGAATAAACCAAGAGACCCAGTACTTC. Its protein is CAWTSGINQETQYF.